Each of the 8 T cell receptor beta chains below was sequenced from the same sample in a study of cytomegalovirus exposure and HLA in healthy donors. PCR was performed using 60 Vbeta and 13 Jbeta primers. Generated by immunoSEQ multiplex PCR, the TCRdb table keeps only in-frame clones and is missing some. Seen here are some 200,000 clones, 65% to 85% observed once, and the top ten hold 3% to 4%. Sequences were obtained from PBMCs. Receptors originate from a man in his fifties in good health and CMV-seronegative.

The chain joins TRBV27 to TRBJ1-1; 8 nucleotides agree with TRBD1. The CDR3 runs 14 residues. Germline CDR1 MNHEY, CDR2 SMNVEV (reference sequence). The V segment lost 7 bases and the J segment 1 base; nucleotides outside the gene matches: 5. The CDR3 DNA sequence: TGTGCCAGCAATATTGGACAGGGGAACACTGAAGCTTTCTTT. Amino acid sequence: CASNIGQGNTEAFF.

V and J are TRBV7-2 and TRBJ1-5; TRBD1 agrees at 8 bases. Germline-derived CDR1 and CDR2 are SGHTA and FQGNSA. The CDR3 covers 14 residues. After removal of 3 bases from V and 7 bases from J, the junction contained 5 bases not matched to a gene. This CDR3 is CASSFGQGEQPQHF. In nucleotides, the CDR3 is TGTGCCAGCAGCTTTGGACAGGGTGAACAGCCCCAGCATTTT.

The CDR3 region has the DNA TGTGCCACGAGAGAAACTGGAAACACCATATATTTT. Translation: CATRETGNTIYF. V gene TRBV2 combines with J gene TRBJ1-3; no firm D call. V gave up 10 bases and J gave up 2 bases, with 9 bases separating them. The CDR3 loop spans 12 amino acids. Germline values: CDR1 SNHLY, CDR2 FYNNEI. Variable domain in full (rest from reference TRBV2 and TRBJ1-3): EPEVTQTPSHQVTQMGQEVILRCVPISNHLYFYWYRQILGQKVEFLVSFYNNEISEKSEIFDDQFSVERPDGSNFTLKIRSTKLEDSAMYFCATRETGNTIYFGEGSWLTVV.

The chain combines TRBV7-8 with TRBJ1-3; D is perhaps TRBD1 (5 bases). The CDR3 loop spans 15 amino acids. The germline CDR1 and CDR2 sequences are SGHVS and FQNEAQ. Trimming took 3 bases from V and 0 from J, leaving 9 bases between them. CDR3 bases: TGTGCCAGCAGCTTGGCAGGACACTCTGGAAACACCATATATTTT. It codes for CASSLAGHSGNTIYF.

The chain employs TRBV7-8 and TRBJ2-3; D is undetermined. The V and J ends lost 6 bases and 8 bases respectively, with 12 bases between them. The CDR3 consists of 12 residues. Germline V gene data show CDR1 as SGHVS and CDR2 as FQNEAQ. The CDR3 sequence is CASSKEFGTQYF. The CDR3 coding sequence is TGTGCCAGCAGTAAAGAATTCGGTACGCAGTATTTT.

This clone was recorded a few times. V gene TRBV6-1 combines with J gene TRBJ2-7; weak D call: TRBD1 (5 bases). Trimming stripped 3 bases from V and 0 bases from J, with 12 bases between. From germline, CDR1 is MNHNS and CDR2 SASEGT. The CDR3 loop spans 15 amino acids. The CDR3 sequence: CASSDRTGSSYEQYF. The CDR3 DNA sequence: TGTGCCAGCAGTGACCGAACAGGTTCCTCCTACGAGCAGTACTTC.

The CDR3 DNA follows: TGCGCCAGCAGCCACCTATCGGGCCGGGGGGAATCCTACAATGAGCAGTTCTTC. Translation: CASSHLSGRGESYNEQFF. The rearrangement uses TRBV4-1 and TRBJ2-1, with 7 bases fitting TRBD2. Looked up from germline, CDR1 is MGHRA and CDR2 is YSYEKL. The V and J ends lost 3 bases and 1 base, in that order; junction bases with no gene match: 12. This CDR3 has 18 amino acids.

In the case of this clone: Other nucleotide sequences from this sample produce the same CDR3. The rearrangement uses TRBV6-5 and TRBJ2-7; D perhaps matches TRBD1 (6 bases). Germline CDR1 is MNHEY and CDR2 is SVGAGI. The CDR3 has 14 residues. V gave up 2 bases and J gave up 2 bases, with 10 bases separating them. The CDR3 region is CASSYSRGTYEQYF. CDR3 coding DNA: TGTGCCAGCAGTTACAGTAGGGGGACCTACGAGCAGTACTTC.